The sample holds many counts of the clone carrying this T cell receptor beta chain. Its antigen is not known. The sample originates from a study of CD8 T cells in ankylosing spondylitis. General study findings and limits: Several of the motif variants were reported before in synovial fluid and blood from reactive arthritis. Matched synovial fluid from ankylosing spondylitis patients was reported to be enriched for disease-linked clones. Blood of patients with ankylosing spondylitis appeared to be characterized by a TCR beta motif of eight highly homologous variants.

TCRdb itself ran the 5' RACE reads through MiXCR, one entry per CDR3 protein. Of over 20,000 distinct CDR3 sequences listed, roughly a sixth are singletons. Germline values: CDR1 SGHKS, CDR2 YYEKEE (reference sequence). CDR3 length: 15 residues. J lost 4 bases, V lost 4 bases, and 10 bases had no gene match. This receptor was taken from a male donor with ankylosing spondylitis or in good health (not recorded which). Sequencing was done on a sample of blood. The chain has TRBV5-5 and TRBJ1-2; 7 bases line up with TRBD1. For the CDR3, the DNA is TGTGCCAGCAGCATAGGGACAGCCGTGTCCTATGGCTACACCTTC. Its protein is CASSIGTAVSYGYTF.